This entry features one T cell receptor beta chain sequence. This clonotype was counted between two and nine times. Its antigen has not been determined. It has no much larger one-base neighbor in the sample; base qualities were not kept. This sample was included in a study of blood T cells in healthy people across ages (dated by TCRdb to between 2014 and 2017). The study in broad terms: In model experiments, template switching captured roughly one uniquely barcoded TCR beta cDNA molecule for every two T cells. To track age-related changes in TCR beta repertoire diversity, the study relied on deep sequencing normalized with unique cDNA molecular identifiers. Donors were grouped into four age groups: young (average roughly 15 years), middle-aged (about 40), aged (about 60) and long-lived (about 82). Using the same blood draw, the study looked at two additional independent replicas of 1 million unique cDNA reads for two donors, one aged 18 to 30 and the other aged 80 or older. Overall results and qualifications from the work: As age increased, observed TCR beta diversity per million T cells dropped in a roughly linear way, and a significant reduction was already evident by age about 40. Because the CMV infection status of the donors was unknown, age-related changes in expanded clonotypes may potentially have been confounded. Since profiling was done on bulk unsorted PBMCs, naive and antigen-experienced compartments could not be conclusively compared. Compared with the aged group, the long-lived group had more naive CD4+ T cells, fewer expanded clones and increased TCR diversity, a pattern suggesting age selection. Observed TCR beta diversity correlated strongly with the percentage of naive T cells measured by flow cytometry. Total diversity estimates from one million sequenced T cells were considered lower bounds and underestimates.

Receptor amplification or capture employed 5' RACE. The data were produced on an Illumina HiSeq 2500. The second PCR ran for roughly 7 to 11 cycles and used a J-beta primer mix along with a sample-barcoded 5' primer. A template-switch 5' adaptor carrying 12 random nucleotides introduced a unique molecular identifier onto each TCR beta cDNA molecule. Each sample yielded at least 2.5 million CDR3-containing paired-end reads. First-strand cDNA was synthesized from all RNA with the Mint cDNA synthesis kit, primed by a TRBC-specific oligonucleotide. All cDNA was treated with uracil-DNA glycosylase and then went through a first 18-cycle PCR with the universal primers M1SS and BC2_uni_R. In the authors' own workflow: Normalization of each sample was performed by random selection of 1 million high-quality reads, each carrying a distinct molecular identifier. Instead of being binned into consensus sequences, reads with shared molecular identifiers were discarded. MiTCR, set to a Q25 quality threshold and the strictest error-elimination algorithm, was used for CDR3 identification, clonotype clustering and error correction. A nonparametric unseen species model with Euler transformation was used to estimate a lower bound on total TCR beta diversity. The public reads were reprocessed in TCRdb via fastp at Q25 and MiXCR, keeping in-frame beta chains. Identical CDR3 proteins give one entry, which carries the most common genes and DNA. V and J calls and clone size were set by TCRdb, not the authors. For this sample the table gives more than 900,000 distinct CDR3 sequences, of which about 23% were detected only once. About 0.8% of the sample belongs to the ten largest clones.

Via the germline V gene (reference sequence), CDR1 is LNHNV and CDR2 YYDKDF. V lost 5 bases and J lost 1 base, and the count of bases not matched to a germline gene is 7. The cysteine opens and the phenylalanine closes a CDR3 of 16 amino acids. The DNA shown is the 48-base CDR3, in frame from base 1. Systemically healthy Caucasian individuals from Russia, 39 in total and aged about 6 to 90 years, were included as donors. Ten milliliters of peripheral blood were drawn from each donor into EDTA-treated Vacutainer tubes. Ficoll-Paque density-gradient centrifugation was used to isolate PBMCs, with at least 6 million obtained per sample. Total RNA, at least 6 micrograms per sample, was extracted from PBMCs with Trizol reagent. For every donor, an aliquot of PBMCs went through flow cytometry to measure the percentages of naive CD45RAhigh/CD27high T cells. The sample also formed part of further work on T cells of mothers and their children. As that second paper reports: Nine systemically healthy Caucasian individuals served as donors, namely three mothers together with their six children. cDNA synthesis consumed the entire amount of extracted RNA, loaded at 1.5 ug RNA in each 15 ul reaction. Sample barcodes and 2-4 random nucleotides were added via the M1S primer in the second PCR. More than 8.5 million TCR beta CDR3 reads were obtained from each mother, and roughly 3 million reads were obtained from each child. Thymic selection shapes the output of TCR recombination in a similar way in related and unrelated pairs, and inherited differences have a minor effect. Related mother-child pairs always showed normalized repertoire overlap that was slightly higher than in unrelated mother-child pairs, though the difference was never significant. Persistent microchimeric T cell clones were not detected, at a sensitivity of approximately 93 clones per million clonotypes. The study used deep NGS to compare TCR beta repertoires of mothers and children, seeking features distinguishing related mother-child pairs from unrelated individuals. Mothers averaged approximately 41 +/- 4 years of age and children averaged roughly 11 +/- 4 years. After adapters were ligated using NEBNext reagents, the libraries underwent 100+100 nt paired-end sequencing on an Illumina HiSeq 2000. To avoid cross-contamination, the mother libraries and the child libraries were prepared a month apart and sequenced in separate runs. Between about 500,000 and 2,300,000 distinct TCR beta clonotypes were identified per donor. Naive TCR beta clonotypes were estimated from low-frequency clonotypes matched to each donor's FACS-determined naive share, without sorting.

The chain is made from TRBV15 and TRBJ2-7; TRBD2 aligns with 11 central bases. The sample consisted of blood. This TCR derives from a girl between 2 and 10 years old in good health. The CDR3 protein: CATSLPGTSGSYEQYF. The bases are TGTGCCACCAGCCTACCCGGGACTAGCGGTTCCTACGAGCAGTACTTC.